Sequencing of this TCR beta chain was carried out in a study of T cell responses to AZD1222 COVID-19 vaccine. With regard to this clone: Its antigen remains unknown.

Second-dose intervals of approximately 4 or approximately 12 weeks were pooled. The study's findings and limits: There were mostly white British donors and more females than males, and clonal diversity was possibly underestimated.

Produced via immunoSEQ multiplex PCR; TCRdb's table is partial and in-frame only. The table shows more than 20,000 clones, with more than 75% occurring only once. The CDR3 is 13 residues long. The V gene's germline CDR1 is SGHTA and CDR2 FQGTGA. V was cut by 2 bases and J by 7 bases, with 10 bases left in between. Sequences were derived from peripheral blood, sampled 28 days after the second AZD1222 dose. The chain couples TRBV7-3 to TRBJ2-3; no firm D call. This TCR was sampled from an adult who received the AZD1222 COVID-19 vaccine. CDR3 sequence (DNA): TGTGCCAGCAGCTTAGGGGTCGATAATACGCAGTATTTT. Encoded protein: CASSLGVDNTQYF.